These 5 T cell receptor beta chains came from one sample sequenced in a study of cytotoxic CD8 clonotypes in ibrutinib-treated CLL (dated by TCRdb to the early 2020s). The time point tag for this specimen amounts to: approximately eleven months on ibrutinib. Library method: the immunoSEQ multiplex PCR assay. Held by TCRdb, this immuneACCESS table contains in-frame sequences only and omits some clones. Under half of the omission traces to an unresolved V gene where checked; the cause of the rest is unknown. Across this sample there are about 140,000 clones, with approximately 89% seen only once. About 10% of the sample goes to the ten largest clones. This material consisted of PBMCs, taken after 12 months of ibrutinib treatment. Every receptor here comes from a human donor with chronic lymphocytic leukemia.

V and J are TRBV4-3 and TRBJ2-1, with TRBD2 matching over 11 bases. CDR1 and CDR2 from the germline V gene are LGHNA and YSLEER. After removal of 1 base from V and 2 bases from J, the junction contained 13 bases not matched to a gene. CDR3 length: 20 residues. CDR3 in amino acids: CASSQGKGTSGPGAYNEQFF. The DNA of the CDR3 is TGCGCCAGCAGCCAAGGCAAGGGGACTAGCGGTCCCGGGGCCTACAATGAGCAGTTCTTC.

This clone was observed a few times. The chain is built from TRBV28 and TRBJ1-1; 7 bases are a match to TRBD1. This CDR3 contains 13 residues. Germline V lookup: CDR1 MDHEN, CDR2 SYDVKM. V lost 5 bases to trimming and J lost 7 bases; unmatched junction nucleotides: 7. CDR3 in amino acids: CASSPRGGIEAFF. In nucleotides, the CDR3 is TGTGCCAGCAGTCCCAGGGGGGGCATTGAAGCTTTCTTT.

The chain joins TRBV9 to TRBJ2-1, with a possible D match to TRBD2 (5 bases). The V end lost 4 bases, the J end lost 7 bases, and 18 bases lay between the germline ends. This CDR3 contains 15 residues. Germline V gene sequence: CDR1 SGDLS, CDR2 YYNGEE. Here the CDR3 reads CASSPAAATGNEQFF. For the CDR3, the DNA is TGTGCCAGCAGCCCCGCGGCAGCGACGGGGAATGAGCAGTTCTTC.

The chain employs TRBV5-1 and TRBJ2-3, with 9 bases aligning to TRBD2. Unmatched junction bases numbered 2, after V lost 3 bases and J lost 0 bases. CDR3 length: 15 residues. Germline V gene lookup returns CDR1 SGHRS and CDR2 YFSETQ. The CDR3 nucleotides are TGCGCCAGCAGCTCTAGCGGGATGAGCACAGATACGCAGTATTTT. Its translation is CASSSSGMSTDTQYF.

This sequence joins TRBV15 and TRBJ2-1; 8 bases agree with TRBD1. J gave up 3 bases and V 2 bases, and 3 bases lay outside the gene matches. This CDR3 comprises 15 residues. Germline CDR1 and CDR2: LNHNV and YYDKDF (reference sequence). The DNA of the CDR3 is TGTGCCACCAGCAGACCGGACAGGGACTACAATGAGCAGTTCTTC. This sequence encodes CATSRPDRDYNEQFF. Using reference TRBV15 and TRBJ2-1 for the parts outside the CDR3, the full variable domain is DAMVIQNPRYQVTQFGKPVTLSCSQTLNHNVMYWYQQKSSQAPKLLFHYYDKDFNNEADTPDNFQSRRPNTSFCFLDIRSPGLGDTAMYLCATSRPDRDYNEQFFGPGTRLTVL.